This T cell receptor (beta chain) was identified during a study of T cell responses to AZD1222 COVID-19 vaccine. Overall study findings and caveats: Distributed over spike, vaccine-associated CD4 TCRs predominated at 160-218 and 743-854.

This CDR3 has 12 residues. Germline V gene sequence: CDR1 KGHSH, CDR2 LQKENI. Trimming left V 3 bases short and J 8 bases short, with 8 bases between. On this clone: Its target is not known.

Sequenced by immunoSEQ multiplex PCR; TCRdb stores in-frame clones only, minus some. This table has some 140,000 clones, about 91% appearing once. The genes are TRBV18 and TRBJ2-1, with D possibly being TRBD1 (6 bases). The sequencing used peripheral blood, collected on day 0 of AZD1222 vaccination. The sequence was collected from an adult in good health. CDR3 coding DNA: TGTGCCAGCTCACCTCAGGGGCATGAGCAGTTCTTC. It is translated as CASSPQGHEQFF. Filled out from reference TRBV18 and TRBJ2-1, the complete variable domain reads NAGVMQNPRHLVRRRGQEARLRCSPMKGHSHVYWYRQLPEEGLKFMVYLQKENIIDESGMPKERFSAEFPKEGPSILRIQQVVRGDSAAYFCASSPQGHEQFFGPGTRLTVL.